This T cell receptor beta chain was sequenced in a study of shared clonotypes between healthy human individuals. The CDR3 spans 16 residues. V was pared by 3 bases and J by 7 bases, with 13 bases of the junction left unmatched. CDR1 LNHDA and CDR2 SQIVND come from the germline V gene (reference sequence). Genomic DNA (from each subset) was split evenly across several immunoSEQ plates. Profiled with immunoSEQ multiplex PCR; TCRdb holds only in-frame clones, not every one. The table lists some 2,400,000 clones, more than 90% of them singletons. The chain joins TRBV19 to TRBJ1-2; 8 positions match TRBD1. This sequence originates from a man younger than 35 in good health. The sequencing sample was made of naive CD4+ T cells sorted from blood. As to subset: CD45RA+ positively selected. CDR3 in DNA: TGTGCCAGTAGTATCCAAGGCCGGGACAGGCATCCTGGCTACACCTTC. Amino acids: CASSIQGRDRHPGYTF.